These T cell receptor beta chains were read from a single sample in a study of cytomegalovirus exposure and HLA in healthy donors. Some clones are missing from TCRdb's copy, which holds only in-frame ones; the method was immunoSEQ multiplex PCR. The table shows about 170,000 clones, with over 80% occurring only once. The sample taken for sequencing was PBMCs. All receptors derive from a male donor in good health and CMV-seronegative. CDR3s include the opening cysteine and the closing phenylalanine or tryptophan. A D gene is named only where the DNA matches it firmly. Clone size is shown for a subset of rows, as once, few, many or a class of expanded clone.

TGTGCCAGCAGCTCGACAGGGACTAATGAAAAACTGTTTTTT,CASSSTGTNEKLFF,TRBD1,TRBJ1-4,.,TRBV11-2
TGTGCCAGTAGTATGGGTGGACAGGGGACCTACGAGCAGTACTTC,CASSMGGQGTYEQYF,TRBD1,TRBJ2-7,.,TRBV19
TGTGCCAGCAGCCCCGGACAGGGGGCGAACACCGGGGAGCTGTTTTTT,CASSPGQGANTGELFF,TRBD1,TRBJ2-2,once,TRBV5-4
TGTGCCAGCACCTCCGGACAGCTGAACACTGAAGCTTTCTTT,CASTSGQLNTEAFF,.,TRBJ1-1,.,TRBV19
TGTGCCAGCAGCTTAGTTGGCGCGGGGAACCAAGAGACCCAGTACTTC,CASSLVGAGNQETQYF,.,TRBJ2-5,.,TRBV7-9
TGTGCCAGCAGCCCTGGGCATGAGCAGTTCTTC,CASSPGHEQFF,.,TRBJ2-1,.,TRBV7-9
TGTGCCAGTAGTGGATCTCCCGGGGGTTACGAGCAGTACTTC,CASSGSPGGYEQYF,.,TRBJ2-7,.,TRBV19
TGTGCCAGCAGCTTTGCGGGGGGCCGGTCGGGGGAGCAGTACTTC,CASSFAGGRSGEQYF,TRBD2,TRBJ2-7,.,TRBV7-2
TGTGCCAGCAGTGGCGCGGGGGGGAGCAATCAGCCCCAGCATTTT,CASSGAGGSNQPQHF,.,TRBJ1-5,.,TRBV25-1
TGTGCCAGCAGCCGCGGACTCGTGTCCGATGGCTACACCTTC,CASSRGLVSDGYTF,.,TRBJ1-2,.,TRBV7-2
TGTGCCAGTAGTCCGGACAGCTCCTACGAGCAGTACTTC,CASSPDSSYEQYF,.,TRBJ2-7,.,TRBV19
TGTGCCAGTAGTACCCTTCTCCGGGAGACCCAGTACTTC,CASSTLLRETQYF,.,TRBJ2-5,.,TRBV19
TGTGCCAGCAGCTTAGGGGGGGGACAGGGCACAGATACGCAGTATTTT,CASSLGGGQGTDTQYF,.,TRBJ2-3,.,TRBV11-2
TGTGCCAGCAGCCGCCGACTAGCGGGGAGCACAGATACGCAGTATTTT,CASSRRLAGSTDTQYF,TRBD2,TRBJ2-3,.,TRBV7-2
TGCAGCGTGGTTCACGACAGCTATTACCTGAACACTGAAGCTTTCTTT,CSVVHDSYYLNTEAFF,.,TRBJ1-1,once,TRBV29-1
TGTGCCAGCAGCTTGGGCAGGCGGGATGGCTACACCTTC,CASSLGRRDGYTF,.,TRBJ1-2,.,TRBV5-6
TGTGCCATCAGTCGCGCCGGGGGAGACGCAGATACGCAGTATTTT,CAISRAGGDADTQYF,.,TRBJ2-3,once,TRBV10-3
TGTGCCAGCAGCCCGGGTTGGGGAGACGAAAAACTGTTTTTT,CASSPGWGDEKLFF,.,TRBJ1-4,.,TRBV27
TGTGCCAGCCGGGAAGGGCAGGACTATGGCTACACCTTC,CASREGQDYGYTF,.,TRBJ1-2,once,TRBV6-4
TGTTCCAGCAGCTTAGCGGGGGGTTGGCTTCTTAACTACACCTTC,CSSSLAGGWLLNYTF,.,TRBJ1-2,.,TRBV7-9
TGCGCCAGCAGGACAGAGTCTGGAAACACCATATATTTT,CASRTESGNTIYF,.,TRBJ1-3,few,TRBV5-1
TGTGCCAGCAGCTTCCTAGGGGGCAAGGGCAATCAGCCCCAGCATTTT,CASSFLGGKGNQPQHF,TRBD1,TRBJ1-5,.,TRBV27
TGTGCCTGGAGCAGGGGGCAGGAGACTGAAGCTTTCTTT,CAWSRGQETEAFF,TRBD1,TRBJ1-1,.,TRBV30
TGTGCCAGTAGTATGGGAGGGGGTGCAACTAATGAAAAACTGTTTTTT,CASSMGGGATNEKLFF,.,TRBJ1-4,.,TRBV19
TGTGCCAGCAGCCACCTTCAGGGAGGTCAGGCCGAAGCTTTCTTT,CASSHLQGGQAEAFF,.,TRBJ1-1,.,TRBV14
TGCGCCAGCAGCCTAGGGGCAGGGGGCCAAAATGGCTACACCTTC,CASSLGAGGQNGYTF,TRBD1,TRBJ1-2,.,TRBV4-1
TGTGCCAGCTCACCCCAAAACGAGCAGTACTTC,CASSPQNEQYF,.,TRBJ2-7,.,TRBV18
TGTGCCAGCAGCTTGGGGAACGGAGGCCAAGAGACCCAGTACTTC,CASSLGNGGQETQYF,.,TRBJ2-5,.,TRBV5-4
TGTTCCAGCAGCTTAAACAGGGGTTTGAACACTGAAGCTTTCTTT,CSSSLNRGLNTEAFF,TRBD1,TRBJ1-1,.,TRBV7-9
TGTGCCAGCAGTGACCGGCCGAGGGAGACCCAGTACTTC,CASSDRPRETQYF,.,TRBJ2-5,.,TRBV6-1
TGCAGTGCAGGATGGGGAGACGAGCAGTACTTC,CSAGWGDEQYF,.,TRBJ2-7,.,TRBV20-1
TGTGCCTGGAGAGCCGGGACAGGGGGGTGGGAGACCCAGTACTTC,CAWRAGTGGWETQYF,TRBD1,TRBJ2-5,.,TRBV30
TGTGCCAGCAGCTGGGACAGGGGCGAGCAGTACTTC,CASSWDRGEQYF,TRBD1,TRBJ2-7,.,TRBV7-9
TGCAGCGTTTCACAGGTGACTAATGAAAAACTGTTTTTT,CSVSQVTNEKLFF,.,TRBJ1-4,.,TRBV29-1
TGTGCCAGCAATCCGAGGGATTATAGCAATCAGCCCCAGCATTTT,CASNPRDYSNQPQHF,.,TRBJ1-5,.,TRBV2
TGTGCCAGCAGACTGGGACTAGCGGGGGCCACCCTGGGGGAGCAGTTCTTC,CASRLGLAGATLGEQFF,TRBD2,TRBJ2-1,.,TRBV5-8
TGTGCCAGCAGTTACTGGGGGGACGGGGAGCTGTTTTTT,CASSYWGDGELFF,.,TRBJ2-2,.,TRBV6-5
TGCGCCAGCAGCTTGGCCGGGGGGGACAATGAAAAACTGTTTTTT,CASSLAGGDNEKLFF,.,TRBJ1-4,few,TRBV5-1
TGTGCCAGCAGCCCCGGTCGAGAGGCCTTATACGAGCAGTACTTC,CASSPGREALYEQYF,.,TRBJ2-7,once,TRBV6-5